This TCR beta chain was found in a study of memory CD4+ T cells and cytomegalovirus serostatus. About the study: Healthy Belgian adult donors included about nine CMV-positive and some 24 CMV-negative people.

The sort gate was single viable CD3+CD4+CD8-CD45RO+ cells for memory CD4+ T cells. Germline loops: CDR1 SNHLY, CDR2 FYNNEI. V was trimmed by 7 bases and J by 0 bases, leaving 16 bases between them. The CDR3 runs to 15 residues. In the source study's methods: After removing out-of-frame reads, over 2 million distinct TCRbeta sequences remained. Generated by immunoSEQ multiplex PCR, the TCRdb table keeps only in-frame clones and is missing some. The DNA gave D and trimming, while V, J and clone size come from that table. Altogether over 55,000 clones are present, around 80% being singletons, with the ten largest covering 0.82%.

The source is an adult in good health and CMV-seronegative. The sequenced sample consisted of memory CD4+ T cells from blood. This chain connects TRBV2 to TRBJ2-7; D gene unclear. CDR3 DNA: TGTGCCAGCATACCGGGCAGTGGCCTCTCCTACGAGCAGTACTTC. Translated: CASIPGSGLSYEQYF. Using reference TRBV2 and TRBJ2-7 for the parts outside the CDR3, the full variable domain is EPEVTQTPSHQVTQMGQEVILRCVPISNHLYFYWYRQILGQKVEFLVSFYNNEISEKSEIFDDQFSVERPDGSNFTLKIRSTKLEDSAMYFCASIPGSGLSYEQYFGPGTRLTVT.